The rows below give T cell receptor beta chains drawn from one sample of a study of T cell responses to AZD1222 COVID-19 vaccine. Assay used: immunoSEQ multiplex PCR; TCRdb lists only in-frame clones, some missing. The table lists 90,000 to 110,000 clones, over 75% of them singletons. The sequenced sample was peripheral blood, obtained on day 0 of AZD1222 vaccination. The source is an adult in good health. CDR3s include the opening cysteine and the closing phenylalanine or tryptophan. The order of the fields is J gene, D gene, V gene, clone size, CDR3 protein, CDR3 DNA. The D gene is left open where the match is weak. For some rows the clone size is stated as once, few or many, or as a class when expanded; others skip it.

TRBJ2-3,.,TRBV20-1,.,CSASGIDTQYF,TGCAGTGCTAGCGGGATCGATACGCAGTATTTT
TRBJ1-1,TRBD1,TRBV3-1/TRBV3-2,.,CASSQVRTGADSAEAFF,TGTGCCAGCAGCCAAGTTCGCACAGGGGCCGATTCAGCTGAAGCTTTCTTT
TRBJ2-3,.,TRBV30,.,CAWSHEGGDTQYF,TGTGCCTGGAGTCACGAAGGGGGGGATACGCAGTATTTT
TRBJ2-7,TRBD1,TRBV19,.,CASSMGTGAREQYF,TGTGCCAGTAGTATGGGGACAGGGGCACGCGAGCAGTACTTC
TRBJ1-1,TRBD1,TRBV19,few,CGTGQGVMNTEAFF,TGTGGTACGGGACAGGGGGTGATGAACACTGAAGCTTTCTTT
TRBJ2-2,.,TRBV5-4,.,CASSLAGGSNTGELFF,TGTGCCAGCAGCTTGGCTGGAGGGTCGAACACCGGGGAGCTGTTTTTT
TRBJ2-7,.,TRBV5-1,.,CASSLGSGSARYEQYF,TGCGCCAGCAGCCTGGGGTCGGGGTCTGCTCGCTACGAGCAGTACTTC
TRBJ1-2,.,TRBV5-5,.,CASSLTVGNGGYTF,TGTGCCAGCAGCTTGACAGTGGGGAATGGTGGCTACACCTTC
TRBJ1-2,.,TRBV2,.,CASSESPPTGYTF,TGTGCCAGCAGTGAAAGCCCCCCCACTGGCTACACCTTC
TRBJ2-5,TRBD2,TRBV11-2,.,CASSLQSGRGEETQYF,TGTGCCAGCAGCTTACAGTCGGGGAGGGGTGAGGAGACCCAGTACTTC
TRBJ1-6,.,TRBV2,.,CASDSTGLTQSPLHF,TGTGCCAGCGATTCCACCGGGCTTACCCAATCACCCCTCCACTTT
TRBJ1-2,.,TRBV29-1,.,CSVEFTSYYGYTF,TGCAGCGTTGAATTTACTTCTTACTATGGCTACACCTTC
TRBJ1-1,.,TRBV5-4,.,CASRVGGRNTEAFF,TGTGCCAGCAGGGTAGGGGGTAGGAACACTGAAGCTTTCTTT
TRBJ1-2,.,TRBV19,.,CASSSPLGRGYTF,TGTGCCAGTAGTAGTCCGCTAGGGCGAGGCTACACCTTC
TRBJ2-5,.,TRBV24-1,.,CATSDYGVETQYF,TGTGCCACCAGTGATTATGGGGTAGAGACCCAGTACTTC
TRBJ1-2,TRBD1,TRBV2,.,CASSQGAGYGYTF,TGTGCCAGCAGCCAGGGGGCAGGCTATGGCTACACCTTC
TRBJ2-7,.,TRBV25-1,.,CASSEFREQYF,TGTGCCAGCAGTGAATTTCGCGAGCAGTACTTC
TRBJ2-2,.,TRBV9,.,CASSPRGSAKAGELFF,TGTGCCAGCAGCCCTCGGGGTAGTGCTAAGGCCGGGGAGCTGTTTTTT
TRBJ2-5,.,TRBV11-2,.,CASSFKPYWGETQYF,TGTGCCAGCAGCTTCAAACCTTATTGGGGAGAGACCCAGTACTTC